This entry lists 9 T cell receptor beta chains sequenced from one sample in a study of control samples from healthy donors and cancer patients. Profiling relied on immunoSEQ multiplex PCR, and the TCRdb table lists in-frame clones only, not all of them. This sample has 100,000 to 150,000 clones, with 92% found just once. Material for sequencing was blood. The source is a woman aged 45-59 years in good health.

The chain joins TRBV7-9 to TRBJ2-3; 13 nucleotides match TRBD2. After removal of 5 bases from V and 2 bases from J, the junction contained 4 bases not matched to a gene. The CDR3 runs 16 residues. Germline CDR1 and CDR2: SEHNR and FQNEAQ (reference sequence). CDR3 bases: TGTGCCAGCAGCCCGGGACTAGCGGGGAACACAGATACGCAGTATTTT. It yields the protein CASSPGLAGNTDTQYF.

The chain couples TRBV3-1 (or the pseudogene TRBV3-2) to TRBJ2-5; 15 bases map to TRBD2. This CDR3 is 19 amino acids long. V trimming: 3 bases; J trimming: 4 bases; junction bases outside the gene matches: 12. The V gene's germline CDR1 is LGHDT and CDR2 YNNKEL (reference sequence). CDR3 DNA sequence: TGTGCCAGCAGCCATCCCCCCGGACTAGCGGGAGGGCGGGGAGAGACCCAGTACTTC. Its translation is CASSHPPGLAGGRGETQYF.

The chain links TRBV6-5 to TRBJ1-2; D is ambiguous. Germline assignment: CDR1 MNHEY and CDR2 SVGAGI. The CDR3 spans 15 residues. V was cut by 4 bases and J by 4 bases, with 16 bases left in between. The CDR3 DNA is TGTGCCAGCAGTTCCCCAGGACGGGCCGGCTATGGCTACACCTTC. Its protein is CASSSPGRAGYGYTF.

Only a few counts were recorded for this clone. The J gene is TRBJ2-7, the V gene TRBV6-6; D could derive from TRBD1 or TRBD2 (6 bases each). V was shortened by 6 bases and J by 0 bases, with 12 bases between the two germline ends. This CDR3 is built from 14 residues. Germline V gene lookup returns CDR1 MNHNY and CDR2 SVGAGI (reference sequence). The CDR3 DNA reads TGTGCCAGCAGCCTCGGGGGCCTCTCCTACGAGCAGTACTTC. This codes for CASSLGGLSYEQYF.

The V gene is TRBV28, the J gene TRBJ1-2, with unresolved D. V was pared by 1 base and J by 0 bases, with 9 bases between. The CDR3 runs to 15 residues. Germline V gene data show CDR1 as MDHEN and CDR2 as SYDVKM. The CDR3: CASSLLPVSNYGYTF. The CDR3 DNA sequence: TGTGCCAGCAGTTTATTACCAGTATCTAACTATGGCTACACCTTC.

The DNA for the CDR3 is TGCAGTGCTAGTCCGGGGGCCGGCACTGAAGCTTTCTTT. It specifies CSASPGAGTEAFF. The chain combines TRBV20-1 with TRBJ1-1, with a tentative D call TRBD1 (6 bases). The V gene lost 3 bases and the J gene lost 4 bases, with 12 bases spanning the gap. From germline, CDR1 is DFQATT and CDR2 SNEGSKA (reference sequence). CDR3 length equals 13 residues.

The chain links TRBV10-3 to TRBJ2-6; tentative D call: TRBD2 (5 bases). CDR1 is ENHRY and CDR2 is SYGVKD in the germline V gene. V lost 0 bases and J 3 bases, leaving 9 bases between the germline ends. There are 16 residues in the CDR3. DNA for the CDR3: TGTGCCATCAGTGAGTCGAGGGCGGTTGGGGCCAACGTCCTGACTTTC. Amino acids: CAISESRAVGANVLTF.

With regard to this clone: Relative to the germline gene, one junction end is altered; a read error may explain this. The chain is built from TRBV3-1 (or the pseudogene TRBV3-2) and TRBJ2-2; 15 positions match TRBD2. Germline values: CDR1 LGHDT, CDR2 YNNKEL (reference sequence). The CDR3 sequence is 17 residues long. The CDR3 DNA sequence: TGTGCCAACAGCCAAGGAGGACTAGCGGGAGGGACCGGGGAGCTGTTTTTT. It yields the protein CANSQGGLAGGTGELFF.

The chain joins TRBV30 to TRBJ1-1, with a possible D match to TRBD1 (6 bases). There are 13 residues in the CDR3. The germline V gene has CDR1 GTSNPN and CDR2 SVGIG (reference sequence). The V end was cut by 2 bases, the J end by 0 bases, with 7 bases between. The CDR3 bases are TGTGCCTGGAGTCAGGGGCTGAACACTGAAGCTTTCTTT. Translated: CAWSQGLNTEAFF.